These 32 T cell receptor beta chains share one sample of origin, sequenced in a study of identical twins. From the 5' RACE reads, TCRdb called clonotypes with MiXCR, one entry per CDR3 protein. The sample has hundreds of thousands of distinct CDR3 sequences; roughly 7% are singletons. The same data also went into a second study, on yellow fever vaccine responses in identical twins.

Material for sequencing was memory (CD45RO+) T cells sorted from blood. The receptor set was obtained from a woman between 18 and 29 years old in good health.

The J gene is TRBJ1-5, the V gene TRBV19, with no clear D. Germline CDR1 LNHDA, CDR2 SQIVND (reference sequence). This CDR3 has 15 residues. The V end was cut by 3 bases, the J end by 0 bases, with 9 bases between. The CDR3 DNA reads as TGTGCCAGTAGTATTGTCCGGACTAGCAATCAGCCCCAGCATTTT. As protein: CASSIVRTSNQPQHF. The complete variable domain, with remaining parts taken from reference TRBV19 and TRBJ1-5, reads DGGITQSPKYLFRKEGQNVTLSCEQNLNHDAMYWYRQDPGQGLRLIYYSQIVNDFQKGDIAEGYSVSREKKESFPLTVTSAQKNPTAFYLCASSIVRTSNQPQHFGDGTRLSIL.

This clonotype appeared a few times. The chain combines TRBV28 with TRBJ2-5, with D hard to call. The germline CDR1 and CDR2 sequences are MDHEN and SYDVKM. V dropped 8 bases and J dropped 0 bases, with 7 bases sitting between them. The CDR3 consists of 12 residues. CDR3 region: CASCRYQETQYF. CDR3 DNA: TGTGCCAGCTGTCGGTACCAAGAGACCCAGTACTTC.

This clonotype has only a few counts. The DNA of the CDR3 is TGTGCCAGCAGTATGATACTAGCGGGTAAAGAGACCCAGTACTTC. It specifies CASSMILAGKETQYF. This chain links TRBV27 with TRBJ2-5; 9 nucleotides agree with TRBD2. The CDR3 loop spans 15 amino acids. CDR1 and CDR2 (germline): MNHEY, SMNVEV (reference sequence). With 5 bases clipped from V and 3 bases from J, the junction kept 7 bases outside the gene matches.

This clonotype has only a few counts. The chain employs TRBV20-1 and TRBJ2-1, with TRBD2 identical over 9 bases. CDR1 is DFQATT and CDR2 is SNEGSKA in the germline V gene (reference sequence). The CDR3 runs to 16 residues. The V segment lost 0 bases and the J segment 3 bases; nucleotides outside the gene matches: 6. The CDR3 loop reads CSARDPATSGYNEQFF. The CDR3 DNA reads TGCAGTGCTAGAGATCCCGCGACTAGCGGCTACAATGAGCAGTTCTTC.

This clonotype was picked up many times. This CDR3 reads CSARVGTSTDTQYF. The DNA of the CDR3 is TGCAGTGCTAGAGTGGGGACTAGCACAGATACGCAGTATTTT. The chain is built from TRBV20-1 and TRBJ2-3; maybe TRBD2 (6 bases). The germline V gene has CDR1 DFQATT and CDR2 SNEGSKA (reference sequence). This CDR3 contains 14 residues. V shed 1 base and J shed 0 bases, with 8 bases lying between them.

This clonotype occurred a few times. The chain joins TRBV20-1 to TRBJ1-2; D might be TRBD1 (5 bases). The ends were cut back, 1 base at V and 2 bases at J, with 14 bases in the middle. This CDR3 contains 15 residues. CDR1 and CDR2 from the germline V gene are DFQATT and SNEGSKA (reference sequence). The CDR3 sequence: CSARVTEGSNYGYTF. For the CDR3, the DNA is TGCAGTGCTAGAGTGACAGAAGGATCCAACTATGGCTACACCTTC.

This clonotype has only a few counts. The V gene is TRBV11-2, the J gene TRBJ2-3; D not certain. CDR3 length: 14 residues. The germline gives CDR1 SGHAT, CDR2 FQNNGV. Trimming removed 3 bases at V and 2 bases at J, with 9 bases between. The CDR3 nucleotides read TGTGCCAGCAGCTTGTCCCAAAACACAGATACGCAGTATTTT. Translating gives CASSLSQNTDTQYF.

Only one count was recorded for this clonotype. The chain recombines TRBV28 with TRBJ2-2; D not certain. CDR3 length: 11 amino acids. CDR1 is MDHEN, CDR2 SYDVKM, per germline. The germline V and J ends were trimmed by 4 bases and 7 bases, with 4 bases remaining between them. The CDR3 protein is CASSWFGELFF. DNA for the CDR3: TGTGCCAGCAGTTGGTTCGGGGAGCTGTTTTTT. Full variable domain (remainder filled in from reference TRBV28 and TRBJ2-2): DVKVTQSSRYLVKRTGEKVFLECVQDMDHENMFWYRQDPGLGLRLIYFSYDVKMKEKGDIPEGYSVSREKKERFSLILESASTNQTSMYLCASSWFGELFFGEGSRLTVL.

This chain joins TRBV6-5 and TRBJ1-1; 8 bases agree with TRBD1. From germline, CDR1 is MNHEY and CDR2 SVGAGI. The CDR3 runs to 16 residues. The V and J ends lost 2 bases and 5 bases, in that order; junction bases with no gene match: 10. CDR3 sequence reads: CASSYGDRPRGTEAFF. CDR3 DNA: TGTGCCAGCAGTTACGGGGACAGGCCGAGGGGAACTGAAGCTTTCTTT.

This clonotype has at least ten counts. The V and J genes are TRBV15 and TRBJ2-3, with 10 bases matching TRBD2. Germline V gene data show CDR1 as LNHNV and CDR2 as YYDKDF (reference sequence). V shed 0 bases, J shed 11 bases, and the junction held 11 bases outside the gene matches. This CDR3 contains 16 residues. The CDR3, as DNA: TGTGCCACCAGCAGAGATCCGCCACTCCTAGCGGGGGAGCAGTATTTT. Amino acids: CATSRDPPLLAGEQYF.

This clonotype showed up many times. The rearrangement joins TRBV9 to TRBJ1-6; perhaps TRBD1 as D (6 bases). CDR1 and CDR2 from the germline V gene are SGDLS and YYNGEE. V was pared by 3 bases and J by 11 bases, with 9 bases between. The CDR3 has 12 amino acids. CDR3 sequence reads: CASSADRAPLHF. CDR3 bases: TGTGCCAGCAGCGCGGACAGAGCACCCCTCCACTTT.

This clonotype was found a few times. The chain joins TRBV6-5 to TRBJ2-5, with D tentatively TRBD1 or TRBD2 (5 bases each). The V gene's germline CDR1 is MNHEY and CDR2 SVGAGI. V was clipped by 2 bases and J by 3 bases, with 13 bases between them. The CDR3 length is 15 residues. The chain's CDR3 is CASSYAGAGEETQYF. The CDR3 region has the DNA TGTGCCAGCAGTTACGCCGGGGCTGGGGAAGAGACCCAGTACTTC.

This clonotype was seen many times. The rearrangement joins TRBV5-1 to TRBJ2-2; 9 nucleotides match TRBD2. The ends lost 3 bases at V and 2 bases at J; junction bases unmatched: 11. Germline V gives CDR1 SGHRS, CDR2 YFSETQ. The CDR3 spans 18 residues. As DNA, the CDR3 is TGCGCCAGCAGCTGGGCTAGCGGGGCAACGTCTAACACCGGGGAGCTGTTTTTT. Translation: CASSWASGATSNTGELFF.

V and J are TRBV27 and TRBJ1-5; TRBD1 matches 8 bases. The CDR3 is 17 residues long. Germline-derived CDR1 and CDR2 are MNHEY and SMNVEV (reference sequence). V trimming: 4 bases; J trimming: 2 bases; junction bases outside the gene matches: 10. In DNA, the CDR3 is TGTGCCAGCAGTTCCCTCCCGACAGGGGTGGGCAATCAGCCCCAGCATTTT. Translated: CASSSLPTGVGNQPQHF.

This clonotype showed up just a few times. V and J are TRBV6-6 and TRBJ2-1, with a tentative D call TRBD2 (5 bases). In germline, CDR1 is MNHNY, CDR2 SVGAGI (reference sequence). There are 13 residues in the CDR3. The V end was cut by 5 bases, the J end by 3 bases, with 8 bases between. CDR3 DNA sequence: TGTGCCAGCAGTAACGACTACTACAATGAGCAGTTCTTC. Translated: CASSNDYYNEQFF.

This clonotype was seen ten or more times. This chain links TRBV2 with TRBJ1-5; 9 bases match TRBD1. This CDR3 has 14 residues. The V gene's germline CDR1 is SNHLY and CDR2 FYNNEI. Germline trimming cut 4 bases from V and 2 bases from J; bases unmatched to any gene: 0. The CDR3: CASSGTGGNQPQHF. The CDR3 nucleotides are TGTGCCAGCAGTGGGACAGGGGGCAATCAGCCCCAGCATTTT.

V is TRBV28 and J is TRBJ2-3; D ambiguous. This CDR3 has 13 residues. In germline, CDR1 is MDHEN, CDR2 SYDVKM. V dropped 3 bases and J dropped 8 bases, with 12 bases sitting between them. The CDR3 nucleotides are TGTGCCAGCAGTTTTCCCTCTACGGCTACGCAGTATTTT. Translated, it gives CASSFPSTATQYF.

This chain connects TRBV6-5 to TRBJ2-3; 7 bases line up with TRBD1. CDR1 and CDR2 (germline): MNHEY, SVGAGI. With 5 bases clipped from V and 3 bases from J, the junction kept 8 bases outside the gene matches. The CDR3 is made up of 15 amino acids. CDR3 loop: CASSTDRVATDTQYF. The CDR3 DNA is TGTGCCAGCAGTACCGACAGGGTAGCGACAGATACGCAGTATTTT.

This clonotype was seen many times. This chain links TRBV12-3 or TRBV12-4 with TRBJ2-1; D might be TRBD2 (5 bases). The CDR3 covers 12 residues. The V and J ends lost 5 bases and 8 bases respectively, with 10 bases between them. The CDR3 reads CASSAGNHEQFF. The CDR3 DNA is TGTGCCAGCAGTGCCGGGAACCATGAGCAGTTCTTC.

This clonotype was seen more than once but under ten times. The chain joins TRBV4-1 to TRBJ2-1; D is uncertain. Germline assignment: CDR1 MGHRA and CDR2 YSYEKL. The CDR3 consists of 13 residues. Deletions cut 0 bases from V and 3 bases from J, with 3 bases between. This CDR3 reads CASSQEIYNEQFF. For the CDR3, the DNA is TGCGCCAGCAGCCAAGAGATCTACAATGAGCAGTTCTTC.

The chain couples TRBV6-5 to TRBJ1-4; D not certain. The V and J ends lost 2 bases and 0 bases respectively, with 13 bases between them. Germline V lookup: CDR1 MNHEY, CDR2 SVGAGI. This CDR3 has 17 residues. This CDR3 is CASSYRPGSSTNEKLFF. Written as DNA, the CDR3 is TGTGCCAGCAGTTACCGACCCGGGAGCTCAACTAATGAAAAACTGTTTTTT.

V gene TRBV18 combines with J gene TRBJ2-3; D might be TRBD2 (6 bases). Germline assignment: CDR1 KGHSH and CDR2 LQKENI. V lost 6 bases and J 2 bases, leaving 12 bases between the germline ends. The CDR3 runs 14 residues. The DNA of the CDR3 is TGTGCCAGCTCGAGTGGGGGGAACACAGATACGCAGTATTTT. As protein: CASSSGGNTDTQYF.

This clonotype was seen at least ten times. The genes are TRBV11-2 and TRBJ1-2; TRBD1 might be the D (6 bases). Trimming pared 1 base from V and 4 bases from J, leaving 10 bases between. This CDR3 has 14 amino acids. Germline V gene data show CDR1 as SGHAT and CDR2 as FQNNGV. CDR3: CASSLGGGVYGYTF. The CDR3 coding sequence is TGTGCCAGCAGCTTAGGAGGGGGGGTCTATGGCTACACCTTC.

This clonotype was picked up many times. The chain couples TRBV29-1 to TRBJ2-3; TRBD2 aligns across 7 bases. The CDR3 consists of 15 residues. The germline CDR1 and CDR2 sequences are SQVTM and ANQGSEA. V was pared by 4 bases and J by 4 bases, with 11 bases of the junction left unmatched. Here the CDR3 reads CSVVTTAGAADTQYF. As DNA, the CDR3 is TGCAGCGTTGTAACTACGGCGGGAGCGGCAGATACGCAGTATTTT.

The rearrangement links TRBV7-7 to TRBJ2-2; a possible D gene is TRBD2 (5 bases). V was cut by 5 bases and J by 3 bases, with 7 bases left in between. CDR3 length: 13 amino acids. The germline gives CDR1 SSHAT, CDR2 FNYEAQ (reference sequence). CDR3 in DNA: TGTGCCAGCAGCCCCGGGGACACCGGGGAGCTGTTTTTT. Translation gives CASSPGDTGELFF. The full variable domain, with the rest looked up from reference TRBV7-7 and TRBJ2-2, is GAGVSQSPRYKVTKRGQDVTLRCDPISSHATLYWYQQALGQGPEFLTYFNYEAQPDKSGLPSDRFSAERPEGSISTLTIQRTEQRDSAMYRCASSPGDTGELFFGEGSRLTVL.

This clonotype showed up just once. Being one base from a much bigger clone, this may be a read error. The rearrangement joins TRBV24-1 to TRBJ2-5; D possibly corresponds to TRBD2 (6 bases). Germline V gene lookup returns CDR1 KGHDR and CDR2 SFDVKD. This CDR3 contains 16 residues. Trimming took 5 bases from V and 3 from J, leaving 18 bases between them. This CDR3 reads CATSGPVPIAEETQYF. As DNA, the CDR3 is TGTGCCACCAGTGGCCCCGTGCCCATAGCGGAAGAGACCCAGTACTTC.

The chain couples TRBV2 to TRBJ2-7; D remains ambiguous. This CDR3 spans 12 amino acids. CDR1 and CDR2 from the germline V gene are SNHLY and FYNNEI. V lost 2 bases, J lost 1 base, and 3 bases lay in between. The CDR3 loop reads CASSEQSYEQYF. The CDR3 DNA reads TGTGCCAGCAGTGAACAGTCCTACGAGCAGTACTTC.

This clonotype has a count of ten or more. The V and J genes are TRBV5-6 and TRBJ2-7; no clear D. CDR1 is SGHDT and CDR2 is YYEEEE in the germline V gene. The CDR3 spans 15 residues. V shed 4 bases and J shed 0 bases, with 14 bases lying between them. CDR3: CASSVGPLSSYEQYF. The CDR3 coding sequence is TGTGCCAGCAGCGTGGGTCCTCTCAGCTCCTACGAGCAGTACTTC.

There are a few counts of this clonotype. CDR3 amino acids: CSAREVLAGPEYF. The CDR3 DNA is TGCAGTGCTAGAGAGGTGTTAGCGGGCCCTGAGTACTTC. V and J are TRBV20-1 and TRBJ2-5, with TRBD2 matching 7 bases. With 0 bases clipped from V and 12 bases from J, the junction kept 10 bases outside the gene matches. Germline CDR1 reads DFQATT; CDR2 reads SNEGSKA (reference sequence). This CDR3 spans 13 amino acids.

A few counts support this clonotype. The chain links TRBV12-3 or TRBV12-4 to TRBJ2-3; possible D gene TRBD2, 5 bases. Trimming took off 8 bases at V and 4 bases at J, with 10 bases between the two ends. The CDR3 totals 12 residues. The CDR3 DNA reads as TGTGCCAGCTCGAGGGCCCCAGATACGCAGTATTTT. This sequence encodes CASSRAPDTQYF.

In its sample, this clonotype was seen many times. The V and J genes are TRBV7-2 and TRBJ2-3; possibly TRBD2 for D (5 bases). V was clipped by 4 bases and J by 10 bases, with 12 bases between them. The CDR3 is 12 residues long. From germline, CDR1 is SGHTA and CDR2 FQGNSA. Written as DNA, the CDR3 is TGTGCCAGCAGCTCCACCCTAGCTCCGCAGTATTTT. Translation gives CASSSTLAPQYF.

This clonotype was recorded a few times. This chain connects TRBV20-1 to TRBJ2-7; possibly TRBD1 for D (6 bases). Germline V gene data show CDR1 as DFQATT and CDR2 as SNEGSKA (reference sequence). The CDR3 covers 13 residues. CDR3 region: CSLLDRKNYEQYF. In DNA, the CDR3 is TGCAGCCTTCTAGACAGGAAAAACTACGAGCAGTACTTC.